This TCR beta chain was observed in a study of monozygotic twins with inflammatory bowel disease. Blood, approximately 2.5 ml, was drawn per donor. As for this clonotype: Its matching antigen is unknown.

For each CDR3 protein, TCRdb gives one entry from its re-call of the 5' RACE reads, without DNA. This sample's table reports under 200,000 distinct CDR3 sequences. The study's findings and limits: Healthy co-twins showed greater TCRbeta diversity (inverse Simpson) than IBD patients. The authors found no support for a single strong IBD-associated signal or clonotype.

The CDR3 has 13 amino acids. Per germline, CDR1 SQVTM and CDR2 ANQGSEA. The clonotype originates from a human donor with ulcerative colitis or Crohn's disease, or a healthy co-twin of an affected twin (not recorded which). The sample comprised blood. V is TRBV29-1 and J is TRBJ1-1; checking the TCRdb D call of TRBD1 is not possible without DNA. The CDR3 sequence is CSVETDRDTEAFF.